Each of the 32 T cell receptor beta chains below was sequenced from the same sample in a study of blood T cell repertoires in COVID-19. TCRdb's table, derived via immunoSEQ multiplex PCR, lists solely in-frame clones and lacks some. The sample lists roughly 180,000 clones, 65% to 85% occurring once. The material sequenced was peripheral blood. The source is a woman between 40 and 50 years old with COVID-19, enrolled during active disease.

This chain uses TRBV7-8 with TRBJ2-7, with 10 bases aligning to TRBD1. Germline values: CDR1 SGHVS, CDR2 FQNEAQ. The CDR3 has 14 residues. V shed 5 bases, J shed 4 bases, and the junction held 5 bases outside the gene matches. The CDR3 is CASSGTGAQYEQYF. The CDR3 bases are TGTGCCAGCAGCGGGACAGGGGCGCAGTACGAGCAGTACTTC.

V gene TRBV10-1 combines with J gene TRBJ1-3; 7 nucleotides agree with TRBD1. CDR1 and CDR2 (germline): WNHNN, SYGVQD (reference sequence). The V and J ends lost 4 bases and 4 bases, in that order; junction bases with no gene match: 4. The CDR3 runs to 14 residues. The CDR3 region is CASSGGGSGNTIYF. DNA of the CDR3: TGCGCCAGCAGTGGAGGGGGCTCCGGAAACACCATATATTTT.

This clone appeared once. The chain recombines TRBV27 with TRBJ2-2; perhaps TRBD1 as D (6 bases). With 5 bases removed from V and 2 bases from J, the gap between germline ends came to 12 bases. CDR3 length equals 15 residues. Germline V lookup: CDR1 MNHEY, CDR2 SMNVEV (reference sequence). CDR3 in amino acids: CASSITGFNTGELFF. As DNA, the CDR3 is TGTGCCAGCAGTATAACAGGGTTTAACACCGGGGAGCTGTTTTTT.

V usage is TRBV7-3 and J usage is TRBJ1-1; D perhaps matches TRBD1 (6 bases). The CDR3 is 14 residues long. The germline V gene has CDR1 SGHTA and CDR2 FQGTGA. V lost 5 bases to trimming and J lost 4 bases, with 14 bases between them. The CDR3 reads CASSDGGRITEAFF. The CDR3 coding sequence is TGTGCCAGCAGCGACGGGGGGCGCATCACTGAAGCTTTCTTT.

In this sample, this clone turned up once. V usage is TRBV5-1 and J usage is TRBJ2-5; D perhaps matches TRBD2 (5 bases). V lost 4 bases, J lost 4 bases, and 14 bases lay in between. There are 14 residues in the CDR3. CDR1 is SGHRS and CDR2 is YFSETQ in the germline V gene. CDR3 nucleotide sequence: TGCGCCAGCAGCAACCCCCGGGGAGCAGAGACCCAGTACTTC. This encodes CASSNPRGAETQYF.

The V gene is TRBV3-1 (or the pseudogene TRBV3-2), the J gene TRBJ2-7; the match to TRBD2 covers 10 bases. The CDR3 has 16 residues. V lost 1 base, J lost 5 bases, and 8 bases stayed unmatched. The V gene's germline CDR1 is LGHDT and CDR2 YNNKEL (reference sequence). The CDR3 sequence: CASSQASGRARNEQYF. As DNA, the CDR3 is TGTGCCAGCAGCCAAGCAAGCGGGAGGGCCCGAAACGAGCAGTACTTC.

This rearrangement joins TRBV18 to TRBJ2-7; the match to TRBD2 covers 8 bases. Germline V gives CDR1 KGHSH, CDR2 LQKENI. V shed 3 bases, J shed 3 bases, and the junction held 10 bases outside the gene matches. The CDR3 runs to 16 residues. The CDR3 coding sequence is TGTGCCAGCTCACCGTCTAGCGGGCCTATTCGCTACGAGCAGTACTTC. Translating it yields CASSPSSGPIRYEQYF.

CDR3 in amino acids: CASSLAPRYGYTF. For the CDR3, the DNA is TGTGCCAGCAGTTTAGCCCCCAGATATGGCTACACCTTC. The rearrangement links TRBV28 to TRBJ1-2, with D unresolved. This CDR3 has 13 residues. V lost 2 bases and J 5 bases, leaving 9 bases between the germline ends. Germline V gene data show CDR1 as MDHEN and CDR2 as SYDVKM.

The chain has TRBV7-2 and TRBJ2-3; the match to TRBD2 covers 8 bases. CDR3 length: 16 amino acids. V lost 3 bases and J lost 0; bases outside the gene matches: 5. Germline V lookup: CDR1 SGHTA, CDR2 FQGNSA. DNA of the CDR3: TGTGCCAGCAGCTTTCGTAGCGGGGCTAGCACAGATACGCAGTATTTT. Protein product: CASSFRSGASTDTQYF. The variable domain in full, completed from reference TRBV7-2 and TRBJ2-3, reads GAGVSQSPSNKVTEKGKDVELRCDPISGHTALYWYRQSLGQGLEFLIYFQGNSAPDKSGLPSDRFSAERTGGSVSTLTIQRTQQEDSAVYLCASSFRSGASTDTQYFGPGTRLTVL.

The chain employs TRBV9 and TRBJ2-6; maybe TRBD1 (7 bases). Germline V CDR1 and CDR2: SGDLS, YYNGEE. The V end lost 2 bases, the J end lost 3 bases, and 21 bases lay between the germline ends. This CDR3 contains 19 residues. CDR3 bases: TGTGCCAGCAGCGTGAGCTTGATCGGAGGGGGCTTTGGGGCCAACGTCCTGACTTTC. Translation gives CASSVSLIGGGFGANVLTF.

The V and J genes are TRBV21-1 and TRBJ2-5; TRBD2 is the table's D call, not checked against the DNA. TRBV21-1 is given as a pseudogene. The CDR3 spans 17 residues. The CDR3 here is CASSPKRHRQYQETQYF. The CDR3 nucleotides are TGTGCCAGCAGCCCCAAGAGGCATCGCCAGTACCAAGAGACCCAGTACTTC.

Turning to this clone: Other DNA sequences within the sample encode an identical CDR3. The chain joins TRBV3-1 (or the pseudogene TRBV3-2) to TRBJ2-7; possible D gene TRBD2, 5 bases. This CDR3 is 14 amino acids long. V was cut by 0 bases and J by 0 bases, with 6 bases left in between. CDR1 is LGHDT and CDR2 is YNNKEL in the germline V gene (reference sequence). The CDR3 region has the DNA TGTGCCAGCAGCCAAGAAGGACTCTCCTACGAGCAGTACTTC. Its translation: CASSQEGLSYEQYF.

The chain employs TRBV19 and TRBJ1-6, with a possible D match to TRBD1 (6 bases). Germline values: CDR1 LNHDA, CDR2 SQIVND (reference sequence). Trimming took 8 bases from V and 2 from J, leaving 10 bases between them. The CDR3 runs 14 residues. Here the CDR3 reads CASSGQTYNSPLHF. The CDR3 DNA follows: TGTGCCAGTTCCGGACAGACCTATAATTCACCCCTCCACTTT.

For the CDR3, the DNA is TGTGCCAGCAGTTTAATGCAGGGCACTGAAGCTTTCTTT. It encodes CASSLMQGTEAFF. The chain combines TRBV28 with TRBJ1-1; D is perhaps TRBD1 (5 bases). V lost 2 bases and J 4 bases, leaving 8 bases between the germline ends. CDR3 length equals 13 residues. Germline V gene lookup returns CDR1 MDHEN and CDR2 SYDVKM.

This chain joins TRBV7-8 and TRBJ2-1, with 8 bases lining up with TRBD2. This CDR3 contains 15 residues. Losses at the gene ends were 5 bases for V and 10 bases for J; bases not matched to a gene: 13. Germline lookup yields CDR1 SGHVS and CDR2 FQNEAQ. CDR3 in amino acids: CASSPGLVITWEQFF. The CDR3 coding sequence is TGTGCCAGCAGCCCGGGACTAGTTATCACTTGGGAGCAGTTCTTC.

V usage is TRBV11-2 and J usage is TRBJ1-2; no firm D call. There are 13 residues in the CDR3. The V end was cut by 5 bases, the J end by 6 bases, with 13 bases between. Germline V CDR1 and CDR2: SGHAT, FQNNGV. The CDR3 bases are TGTGCCAGCAGCCATAACGGACTGGATGGCTACACCTTC. Translation: CASSHNGLDGYTF.

V gene TRBV9 combines with J gene TRBJ2-1; 12 bases map to TRBD2. Germline trimming cut 6 bases from V and 4 bases from J; bases unmatched to any gene: 8. The CDR3 extends over 16 amino acids. CDR1 SGDLS and CDR2 YYNGEE come from the germline V gene. The CDR3 DNA reads as TGTGCCAGCATTACTACTGGGACTAGCGGGTACAATGAGCAGTTCTTC. It codes for CASITTGTSGYNEQFF.

V is TRBV18 and J is TRBJ1-1; D uncertain. V was clipped by 3 bases and J by 3 bases, with 17 bases between them. The germline V gene encodes CDR1 KGHSH and CDR2 LQKENI. The length of the CDR3 is 16 residues. CDR3 nucleotides: TGTGCCAGCTCACCGCCGAAGGGAGGGAGGGACACTGAAGCTTTCTTT. It specifies CASSPPKGGRDTEAFF.

The chain couples TRBV5-4 to TRBJ2-1, with 8 bases identical to TRBD1. Germline CDR1 is SGHNT and CDR2 is YYREEE (reference sequence). The CDR3 has 18 residues. J lost 1 base, V lost 5 bases, and 14 bases had no gene match. CDR3 loop: CASSTHSQGARSYNEQFF. The DNA of the CDR3 is TGTGCCAGCAGTACTCATTCTCAGGGGGCGCGTTCCTACAATGAGCAGTTCTTC.

The chain recombines TRBV12-5 with TRBJ2-5; 8 nucleotides agree with TRBD1. CDR3 length: 19 residues. The germline V gene has CDR1 LGHNT and CDR2 FRNRAP. Unmatched junction bases numbered 24, after V lost 5 bases and J lost 7 bases. The CDR3 is CASGPKGVHRATGGRTQYF. The CDR3 DNA reads TGTGCTAGTGGTCCCAAGGGGGTGCACCGGGCCACAGGGGGTAGGACCCAGTACTTC.

The CDR3 reads CASTKGQGLGYTF. The DNA for the CDR3 is TGTGCCAGCACCAAGGGACAGGGGCTTGGCTACACCTTC. This chain links TRBV6-5 with TRBJ1-2; 10 nucleotides align to TRBD1. Germline V gene data show CDR1 as MNHEY and CDR2 as SVGAGI. The CDR3 is made up of 13 amino acids. V trimming: 7 bases; J trimming: 7 bases; junction bases outside the gene matches: 6.

V and J are TRBV6-5 and TRBJ1-1; D might be TRBD1 (5 bases). V shed 0 bases and J shed 2 bases, with 10 bases lying between them. The CDR3 spans 15 residues. Germline V gene data show CDR1 as MNHEY and CDR2 as SVGAGI. CDR3 DNA: TGTGCCAGCAGTTACTCTGCAGGGCTTAACACTGAAGCTTTCTTT. This sequence encodes CASSYSAGLNTEAFF.

The chain combines TRBV10-3 with TRBJ1-1; 10 bases line up with TRBD1. V shed 4 bases, J shed 11 bases, and the junction held 7 bases outside the gene matches. This CDR3 spans 13 amino acids. Germline V gene data show CDR1 as ENHRY and CDR2 as SYGVKD. The CDR3 spells CAISADRGLDAFF. The CDR3 region has the DNA TGTGCCATCAGTGCAGACAGGGGGCTTGACGCTTTCTTT.

This rearrangement joins TRBV19 to TRBJ2-7; 10 bases line up with TRBD1. The J segment lost 2 bases and the V segment lost 1 base, leaving 8 bases of the junction unmatched. Germline CDR1 LNHDA, CDR2 SQIVND (reference sequence). This CDR3 has 17 residues. The DNA for the CDR3 is TGTGCCAGTAGTATAGCATCCGGGACAGGGGCCCCCTACGAGCAGTACTTC. Its protein is CASSIASGTGAPYEQYF.

The chain employs TRBV28 and TRBJ2-7, with 12 positions matching TRBD2. The V gene's germline CDR1 is MDHEN and CDR2 SYDVKM. V lost 6 bases to trimming and J lost 3 bases; unmatched junction nucleotides: 6. This CDR3 has 15 amino acids. In nucleotides, the CDR3 is TGTGCCAGCAGAATGACTAGCGGGAGAATCTACGAGCAGTACTTC. As protein: CASRMTSGRIYEQYF.

This chain connects TRBV21-1 to TRBJ1-1. TRBV21-1 is described as a pseudogene. This CDR3 is built from 16 residues. In DNA form, the CDR3 reads TGTGCCAGCAGCAAATTCCGGGGGGGACAGAACACTGAAGCTTTCTTT. As protein: CASSKFRGGQNTEAFF.

V and J are TRBV28 and TRBJ2-1; no clear D. The germline CDR1 and CDR2 sequences are MDHEN and SYDVKM. Trimming cost V 1 base and J 10 bases, with 8 bases left between them. The CDR3 covers 12 residues. CDR3 DNA: TGTGCCAGCAGTTTATATCAAGCAGAGCAGTTCTTC. It yields the protein CASSLYQAEQFF.

This chain's CDR3 is CASSLAGPGNEQFF. CDR3 sequence (DNA): TGTGCCAGCAGCCTCGCCGGCCCGGGTAATGAGCAGTTCTTC. The chain combines TRBV7-8 with TRBJ2-1, with D unclear. The CDR3 has 14 residues. Deletions cut 5 bases from V and 7 bases from J, with 15 bases between. Germline V gene lookup returns CDR1 SGHVS and CDR2 FQNEAQ.

CDR3 in amino acids: CASKSGTGGPGTEAFF. The CDR3, as DNA: TGTGCCAGCAAATCCGGGACAGGGGGGCCGGGGACTGAAGCTTTCTTT. The rearrangement links TRBV9 to TRBJ1-1; 11 bases match TRBD1. Trimming at V came to 6 bases and at J to 5 bases, leaving 12 bases not matched to a gene. The CDR3 extends over 16 amino acids. Germline CDR1 reads SGDLS; CDR2 reads YYNGEE.

This clone was detected a few times. The gene calls are TRBV6-5 and TRBJ2-7; D remains unclear. V lost 7 bases, J lost 1 base, and 14 bases lay in between. Germline V lookup: CDR1 MNHEY, CDR2 SVGAGI. The CDR3 is 14 amino acids. CDR3 in amino acids: CASTIEQASYEQYF. CDR3 nucleotide sequence: TGTGCCAGCACCATCGAGCAGGCGTCCTACGAGCAGTACTTC.

This rearrangement joins TRBV6-1 to TRBJ2-7; TRBD2 agrees at 8 bases. Germline CDR1 is MNHNS and CDR2 is SASEGT. This CDR3 is 15 amino acids long. Trimming at V came to 6 bases and at J to 3 bases, leaving 10 bases not matched to a gene. The CDR3 here is CASRERGLVGYEQYF. CDR3 in DNA: TGTGCCAGCAGAGAACGGGGACTAGTCGGCTACGAGCAGTACTTC.

The rearrangement uses TRBV6-5 and TRBJ2-1; no definite D call. Germline CDR1 is MNHEY and CDR2 is SVGAGI. The length of the CDR3 is 11 residues. Trimming left V 8 bases short and J 8 bases short, with 10 bases between. CDR3 bases: TGTGCCAGCGAGCTCGTCTATGAGCAGTTCTTC. This encodes CASELVYEQFF.